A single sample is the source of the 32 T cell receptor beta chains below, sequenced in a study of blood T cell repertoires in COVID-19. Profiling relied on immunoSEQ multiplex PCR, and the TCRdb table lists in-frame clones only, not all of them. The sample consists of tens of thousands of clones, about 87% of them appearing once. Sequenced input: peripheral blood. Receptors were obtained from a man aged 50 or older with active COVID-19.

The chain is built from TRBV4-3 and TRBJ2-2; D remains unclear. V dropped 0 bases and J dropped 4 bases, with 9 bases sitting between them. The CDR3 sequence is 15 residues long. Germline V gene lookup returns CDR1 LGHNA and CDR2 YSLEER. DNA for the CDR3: TGCGCCAGCAGCCAAGAAGGCAGGATCACCGGGGAGCTGTTTTTT. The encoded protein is CASSQEGRITGELFF.

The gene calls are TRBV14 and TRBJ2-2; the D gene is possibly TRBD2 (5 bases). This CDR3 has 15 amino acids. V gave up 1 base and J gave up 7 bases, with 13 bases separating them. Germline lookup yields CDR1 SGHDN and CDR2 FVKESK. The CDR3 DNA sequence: TGTGCCAGCAGCCAAGTTGTACGTGCGGGCGGGGAGCTGTTTTTT. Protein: CASSQVVRAGGELFF. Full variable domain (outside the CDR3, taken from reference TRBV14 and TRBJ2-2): EAGVTQFPSHSVIEKGQTVTLRCDPISGHDNLYWYRRVMGKEIKFLLHFVKESKQDESGMPNNRFLAERTGGTYSTLKVQPAELEDSGVYFCASSQVVRAGGELFFGEGSRLTVL.

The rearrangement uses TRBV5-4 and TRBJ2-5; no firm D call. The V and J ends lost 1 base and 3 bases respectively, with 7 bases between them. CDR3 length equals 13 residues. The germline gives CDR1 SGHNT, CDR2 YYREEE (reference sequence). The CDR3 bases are TGTGCCAGCAGCTTGCCGGCGGAAGAGACCCAGTACTTC. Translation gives CASSLPAEETQYF.

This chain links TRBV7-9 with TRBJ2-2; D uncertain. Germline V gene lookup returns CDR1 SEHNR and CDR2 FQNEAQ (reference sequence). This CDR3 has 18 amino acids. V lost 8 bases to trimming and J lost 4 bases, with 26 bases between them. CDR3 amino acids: CASAQPQRPLAGTGELFF. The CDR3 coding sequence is TGTGCCAGCGCTCAGCCCCAGAGGCCACTCGCCGGCACCGGGGAGCTGTTTTTT.

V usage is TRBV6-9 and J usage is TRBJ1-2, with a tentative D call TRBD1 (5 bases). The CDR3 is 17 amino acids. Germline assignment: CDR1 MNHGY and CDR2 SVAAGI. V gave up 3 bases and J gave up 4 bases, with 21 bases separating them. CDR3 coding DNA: TGTGCCAGCAGTTACAAAGGCAAAAAGGGGCGGATCTATGGCTACACCTTC. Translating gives CASSYKGKKGRIYGYTF.

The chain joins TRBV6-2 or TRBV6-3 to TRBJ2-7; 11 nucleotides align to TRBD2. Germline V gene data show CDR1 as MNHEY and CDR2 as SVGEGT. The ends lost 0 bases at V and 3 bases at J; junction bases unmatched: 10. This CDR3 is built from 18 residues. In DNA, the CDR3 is TGTGCCAGCAGTTACTCTTCCCTGGGACTAGCGGACTTCTACGAGCAGTACTTC. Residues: CASSYSSLGLADFYEQYF.

The CDR3, as DNA: TGTGCCAGCAGTTCCCGAGGAGACAGGGAAAGGAGCAATCAGCCCCAGCATTTT. Its protein is CASSSRGDRERSNQPQHF. The rearrangement links TRBV28 to TRBJ1-5; TRBD1 aligns across 7 bases. With V trimmed by 4 bases and J by 1 base, 13 bases remained unmatched. Germline V CDR1 and CDR2: MDHEN, SYDVKM. The CDR3 contains 18 residues.

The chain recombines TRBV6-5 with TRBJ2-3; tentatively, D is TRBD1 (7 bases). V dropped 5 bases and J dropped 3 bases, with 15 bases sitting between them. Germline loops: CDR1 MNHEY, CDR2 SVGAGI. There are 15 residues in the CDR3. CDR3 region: CASSKYRGGTDTQYF. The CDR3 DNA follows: TGTGCCAGCAGTAAATACAGGGGAGGTACAGATACGCAGTATTTT.

This chain's CDR3 is CASSSGTSGIASTDTQYF. For the CDR3, the DNA is TGCGCCAGCAGCTCGGGGACTAGCGGGATCGCTAGCACAGATACGCAGTATTTT. The J gene is TRBJ2-3, the V gene TRBV5-1; the match to TRBD2 covers 13 bases. V lost 3 bases, J lost 0 bases, and 7 bases stayed unmatched. Germline V CDR1 and CDR2: SGHRS, YFSETQ. This CDR3 comprises 18 residues. The variable domain in full, with the rest retrieved from reference TRBV5-1 and TRBJ2-3, is KAGVTQTPRYLIKTRGQQVTLSCSPISGHRSVSWYQQTPGQGLQFLFEYFSETQRNKGNFPGRFSGRQFSNSRSEMNVSTLELGDSALYLCASSSGTSGIASTDTQYFGPGTRLTVL.

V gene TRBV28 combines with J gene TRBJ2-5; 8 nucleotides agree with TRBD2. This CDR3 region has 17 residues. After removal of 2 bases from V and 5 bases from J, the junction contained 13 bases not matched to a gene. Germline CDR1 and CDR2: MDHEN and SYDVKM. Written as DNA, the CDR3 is TGTGCCAGCAGTTTAGTAACTAGCGGTCTTCTCGGGGAGACCCAGTACTTC. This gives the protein CASSLVTSGLLGETQYF.

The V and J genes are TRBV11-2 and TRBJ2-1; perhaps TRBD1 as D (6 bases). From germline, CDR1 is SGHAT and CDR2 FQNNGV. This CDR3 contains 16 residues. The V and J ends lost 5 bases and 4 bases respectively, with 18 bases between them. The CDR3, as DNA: TGTGCCAGCAGCAGATTCGATCAGGGGATTTACAATGAGCAGTTCTTC. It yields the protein CASSRFDQGIYNEQFF.

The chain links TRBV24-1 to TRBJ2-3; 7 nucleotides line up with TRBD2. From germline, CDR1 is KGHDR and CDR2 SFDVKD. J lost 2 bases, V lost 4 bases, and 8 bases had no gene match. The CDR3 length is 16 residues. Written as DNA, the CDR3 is TGTGCCACCAGTGACCTCGGGGAGGGAAACACAGATACGCAGTATTTT. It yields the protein CATSDLGEGNTDTQYF.

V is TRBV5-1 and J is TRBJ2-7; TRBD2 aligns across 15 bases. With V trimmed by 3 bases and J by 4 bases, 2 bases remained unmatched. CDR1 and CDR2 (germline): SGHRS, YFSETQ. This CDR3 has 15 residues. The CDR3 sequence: CASSSGLAGGYEQYF. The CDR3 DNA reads TGCGCCAGCAGCTCGGGACTAGCGGGGGGATACGAGCAGTACTTC.

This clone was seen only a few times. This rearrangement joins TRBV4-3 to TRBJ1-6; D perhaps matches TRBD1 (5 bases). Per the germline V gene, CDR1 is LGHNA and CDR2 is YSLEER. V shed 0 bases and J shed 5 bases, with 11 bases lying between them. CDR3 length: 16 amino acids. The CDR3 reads CASSQEVAGNNSPLHF. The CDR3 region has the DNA TGCGCCAGCAGCCAAGAAGTAGCAGGGAATAATTCACCCCTCCACTTT.

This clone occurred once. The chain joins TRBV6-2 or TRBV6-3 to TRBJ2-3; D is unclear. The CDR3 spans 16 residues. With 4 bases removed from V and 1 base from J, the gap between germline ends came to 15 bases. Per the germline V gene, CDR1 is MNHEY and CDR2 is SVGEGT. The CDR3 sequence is CASSWQFGSGTDTQYF. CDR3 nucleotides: TGTGCCAGCAGTTGGCAGTTCGGAAGCGGCACAGATACGCAGTATTTT.

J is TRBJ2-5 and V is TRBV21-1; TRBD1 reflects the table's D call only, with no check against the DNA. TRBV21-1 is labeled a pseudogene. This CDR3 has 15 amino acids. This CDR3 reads CASSKGQGVGRTQYF. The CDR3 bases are TGTGCCAGCAGCAAGGGACAAGGGGTTGGGAGGACCCAGTACTTC.

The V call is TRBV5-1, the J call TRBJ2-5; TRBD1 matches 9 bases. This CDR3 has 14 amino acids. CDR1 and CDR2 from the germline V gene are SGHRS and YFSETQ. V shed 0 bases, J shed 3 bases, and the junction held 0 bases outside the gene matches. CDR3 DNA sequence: TGCGCCAGCAGCTTGGGGACAGGGGAAGAGACCCAGTACTTC. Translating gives CASSLGTGEETQYF.

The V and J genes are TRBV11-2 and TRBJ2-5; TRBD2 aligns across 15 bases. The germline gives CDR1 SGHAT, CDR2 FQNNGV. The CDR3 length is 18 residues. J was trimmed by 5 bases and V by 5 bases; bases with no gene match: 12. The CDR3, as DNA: TGTGCCAGCAGCCCCTCCCGGACTAGCGGGAGGGCTGAGGAGACCCAGTACTTC. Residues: CASSPSRTSGRAEETQYF.

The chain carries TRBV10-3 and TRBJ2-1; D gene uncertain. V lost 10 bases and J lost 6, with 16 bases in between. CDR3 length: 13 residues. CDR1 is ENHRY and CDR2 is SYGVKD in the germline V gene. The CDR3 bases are TGTGCCACAGGAAACTCGTATGTCAATGAGCAGTTCTTC. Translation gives CATGNSYVNEQFF.

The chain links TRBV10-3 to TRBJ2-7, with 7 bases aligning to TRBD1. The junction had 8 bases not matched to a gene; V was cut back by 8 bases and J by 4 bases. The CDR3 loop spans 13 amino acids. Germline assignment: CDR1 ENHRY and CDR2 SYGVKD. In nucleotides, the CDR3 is TGTGCCATCCTCCGGGACAGCGAGTACGAGCAGTACTTC. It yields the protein CAILRDSEYEQYF.

The CDR3 loop reads CASSFSGTGENGYTF. The CDR3 nucleotides are TGCGCCAGCAGCTTTTCCGGGACAGGGGAGAACGGCTACACCTTC. This chain links TRBV5-1 with TRBJ1-2; TRBD1 agrees at 10 bases. The CDR3 runs to 15 residues. The germline gives CDR1 SGHRS, CDR2 YFSETQ. V lost 2 bases to trimming and J lost 8 bases; unmatched junction nucleotides: 9. The complete variable domain, with remaining parts taken from reference TRBV5-1 and TRBJ1-2, reads KAGVTQTPRYLIKTRGQQVTLSCSPISGHRSVSWYQQTPGQGLQFLFEYFSETQRNKGNFPGRFSGRQFSNSRSEMNVSTLELGDSALYLCASSFSGTGENGYTFGSGTRLTVV.

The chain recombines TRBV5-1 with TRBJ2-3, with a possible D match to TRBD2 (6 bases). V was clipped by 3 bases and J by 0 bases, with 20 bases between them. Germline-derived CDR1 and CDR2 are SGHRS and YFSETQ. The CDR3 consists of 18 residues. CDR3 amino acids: CASSYGTGGRPSTDTQYF. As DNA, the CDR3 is TGCGCCAGCAGCTATGGGACTGGGGGGAGACCTAGCACAGATACGCAGTATTTT.

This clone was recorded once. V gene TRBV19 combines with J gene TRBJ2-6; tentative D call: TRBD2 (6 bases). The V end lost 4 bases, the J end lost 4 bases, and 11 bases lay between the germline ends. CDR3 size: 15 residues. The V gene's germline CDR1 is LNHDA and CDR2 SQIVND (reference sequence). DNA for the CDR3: TGTGCCAGTAGTAGCGGGGCGGCGGGGGCCAACGTCCTGACTTTC. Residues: CASSSGAAGANVLTF. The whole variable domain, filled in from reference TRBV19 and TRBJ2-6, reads DGGITQSPKYLFRKEGQNVTLSCEQNLNHDAMYWYRQDPGQGLRLIYYSQIVNDFQKGDIAEGYSVSREKKESFPLTVTSAQKNPTAFYLCASSSGAAGANVLTFGAGSRLTVL.

This CDR3 is CASSLVIGSNEKLFF. The CDR3 coding sequence is TGTGCCAGCAGTTTAGTGATCGGGTCTAATGAAAAACTGTTTTTT. The chain couples TRBV28 to TRBJ1-4; D call uncertain. This CDR3 has 15 amino acids. V was pared by 2 bases and J by 3 bases, with 10 bases between. Germline values: CDR1 MDHEN, CDR2 SYDVKM.

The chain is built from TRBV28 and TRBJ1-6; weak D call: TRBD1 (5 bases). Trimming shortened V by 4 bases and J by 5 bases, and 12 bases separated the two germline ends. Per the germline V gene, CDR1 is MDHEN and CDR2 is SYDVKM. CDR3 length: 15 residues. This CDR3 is CASSSGTGDNSPLHF. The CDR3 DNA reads TGTGCCAGCAGTTCAGGGACGGGGGATAATTCACCCCTCCACTTT.

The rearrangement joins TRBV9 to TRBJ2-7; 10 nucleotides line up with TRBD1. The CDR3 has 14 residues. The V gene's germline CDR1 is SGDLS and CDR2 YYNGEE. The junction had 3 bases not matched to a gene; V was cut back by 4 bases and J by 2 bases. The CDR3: CASSTGQGAYEQYF. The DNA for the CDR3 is TGTGCCAGCAGCACCGGACAGGGGGCCTACGAGCAGTACTTC.

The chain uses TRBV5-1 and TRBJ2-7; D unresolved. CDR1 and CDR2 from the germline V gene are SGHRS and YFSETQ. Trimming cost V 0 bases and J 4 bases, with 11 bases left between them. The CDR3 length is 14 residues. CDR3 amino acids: CASSLGPEFYEQYF. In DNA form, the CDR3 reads TGCGCCAGCAGCTTGGGGCCAGAATTTTACGAGCAGTACTTC.

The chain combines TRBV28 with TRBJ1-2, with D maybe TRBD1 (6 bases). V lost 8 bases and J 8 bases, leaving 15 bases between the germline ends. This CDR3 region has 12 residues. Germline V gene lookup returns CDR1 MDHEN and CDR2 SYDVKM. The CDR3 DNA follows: TGTGCCAGCCATGCGGGGGGCGGGGGCTACACCTTC. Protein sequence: CASHAGGGGYTF.

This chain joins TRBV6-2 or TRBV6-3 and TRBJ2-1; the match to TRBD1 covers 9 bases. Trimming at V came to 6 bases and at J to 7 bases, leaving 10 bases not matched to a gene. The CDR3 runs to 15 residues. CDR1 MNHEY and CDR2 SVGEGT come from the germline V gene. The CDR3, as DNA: TGTGCCAGCAGCCCCCGCCGGGACAGGGCAAATGAGCAGTTCTTC. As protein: CASSPRRDRANEQFF.

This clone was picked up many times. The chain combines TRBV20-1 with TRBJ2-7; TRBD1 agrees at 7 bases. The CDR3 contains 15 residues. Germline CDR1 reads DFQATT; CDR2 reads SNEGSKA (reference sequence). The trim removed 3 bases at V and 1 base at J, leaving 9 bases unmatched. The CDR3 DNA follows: TGCAGTGCTAGTTTACTAACGGGACAGTCCTACGAGCAGTACTTC. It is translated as CSASLLTGQSYEQYF.

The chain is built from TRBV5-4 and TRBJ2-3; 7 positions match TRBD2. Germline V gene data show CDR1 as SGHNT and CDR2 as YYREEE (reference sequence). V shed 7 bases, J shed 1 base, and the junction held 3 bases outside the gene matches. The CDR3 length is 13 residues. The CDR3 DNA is TGTGCCAGCGCGCTAGCGGGCACAGATACGCAGTATTTT. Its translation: CASALAGTDTQYF.

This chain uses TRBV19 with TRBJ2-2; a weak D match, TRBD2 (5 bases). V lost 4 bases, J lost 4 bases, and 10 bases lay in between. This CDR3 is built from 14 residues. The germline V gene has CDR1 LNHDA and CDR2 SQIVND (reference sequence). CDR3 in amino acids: CASSTLDFTGELFF. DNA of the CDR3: TGTGCCAGTAGTACTTTGGACTTCACCGGGGAGCTGTTTTTT.